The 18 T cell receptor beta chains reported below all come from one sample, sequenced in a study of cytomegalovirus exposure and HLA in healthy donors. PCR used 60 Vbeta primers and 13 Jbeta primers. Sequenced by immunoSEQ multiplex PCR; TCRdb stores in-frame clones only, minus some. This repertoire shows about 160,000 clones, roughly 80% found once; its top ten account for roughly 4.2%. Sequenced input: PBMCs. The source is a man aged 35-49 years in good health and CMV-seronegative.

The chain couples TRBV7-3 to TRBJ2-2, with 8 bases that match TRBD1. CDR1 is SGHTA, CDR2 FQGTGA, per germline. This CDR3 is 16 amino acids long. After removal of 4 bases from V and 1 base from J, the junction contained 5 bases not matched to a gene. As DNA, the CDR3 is TGTGCCAGCAGCTCTGCAGGGGGCTGGAACACCGGGGAGCTGTTTTTT. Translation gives CASSSAGGWNTGELFF.

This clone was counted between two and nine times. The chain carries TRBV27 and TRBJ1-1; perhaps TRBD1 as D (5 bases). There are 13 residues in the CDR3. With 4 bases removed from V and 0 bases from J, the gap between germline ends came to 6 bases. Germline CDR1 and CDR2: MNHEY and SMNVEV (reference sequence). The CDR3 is CASSYRMNTEAFF. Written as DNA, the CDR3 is TGTGCCAGCAGTTACAGGATGAACACTGAAGCTTTCTTT.

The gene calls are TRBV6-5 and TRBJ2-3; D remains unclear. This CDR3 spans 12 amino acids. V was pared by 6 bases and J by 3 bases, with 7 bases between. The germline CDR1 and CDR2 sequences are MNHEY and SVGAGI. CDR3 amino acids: CASSPRTDTQYF. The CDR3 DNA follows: TGTGCCAGCAGCCCACGGACAGATACGCAGTATTTT.

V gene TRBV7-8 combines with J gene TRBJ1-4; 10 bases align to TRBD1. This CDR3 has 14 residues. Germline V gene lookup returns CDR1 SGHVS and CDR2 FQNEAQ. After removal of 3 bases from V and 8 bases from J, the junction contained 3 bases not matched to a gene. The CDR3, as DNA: TGTGCCAGCAGCTTGGGGACAGGGGTGGAAAAACTGTTTTTT. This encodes CASSLGTGVEKLFF.

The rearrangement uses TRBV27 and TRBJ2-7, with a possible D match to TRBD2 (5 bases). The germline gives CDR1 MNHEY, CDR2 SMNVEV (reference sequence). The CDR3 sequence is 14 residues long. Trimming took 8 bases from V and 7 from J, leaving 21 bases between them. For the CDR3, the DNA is TGTGCCAGCGGGAGACCGTTTGGCCCATATGAGCAGTACTTC. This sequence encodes CASGRPFGPYEQYF.

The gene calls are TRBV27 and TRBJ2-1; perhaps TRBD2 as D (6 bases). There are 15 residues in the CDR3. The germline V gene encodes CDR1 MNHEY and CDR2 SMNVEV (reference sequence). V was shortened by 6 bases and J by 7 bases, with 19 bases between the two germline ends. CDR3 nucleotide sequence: TGTGCCAGCAGCCCCCGGGACTCTGTCCCAAATGAGCAGTTCTTC. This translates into CASSPRDSVPNEQFF.

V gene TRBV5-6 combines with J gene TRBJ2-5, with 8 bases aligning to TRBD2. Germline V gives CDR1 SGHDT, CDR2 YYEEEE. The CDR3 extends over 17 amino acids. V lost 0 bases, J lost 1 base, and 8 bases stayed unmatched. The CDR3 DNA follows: TGTGCCAGCAGCTTGGTAGTAGCGGGGACCCTCCAAGAGACCCAGTACTTC. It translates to CASSLVVAGTLQETQYF.

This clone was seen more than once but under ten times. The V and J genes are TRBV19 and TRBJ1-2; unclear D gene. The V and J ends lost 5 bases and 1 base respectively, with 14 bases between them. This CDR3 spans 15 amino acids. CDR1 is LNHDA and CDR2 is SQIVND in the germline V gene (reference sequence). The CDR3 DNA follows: TGTGCCAGTAGTTTGGCTGAAAGACTTAACTATGGCTACACCTTC. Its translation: CASSLAERLNYGYTF.

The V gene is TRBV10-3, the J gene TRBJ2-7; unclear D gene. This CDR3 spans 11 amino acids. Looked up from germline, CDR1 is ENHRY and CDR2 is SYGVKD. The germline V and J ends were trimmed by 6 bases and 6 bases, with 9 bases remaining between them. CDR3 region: CAISAQAEQYF. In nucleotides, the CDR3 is TGTGCCATCAGCGCCCAAGCCGAGCAGTACTTC.

The CDR3 protein is CASSYPHSNWNTEAFF. CDR3 bases: TGTGCCAGCAGTTACCCTCACAGTAACTGGAACACTGAAGCTTTCTTT. This chain joins TRBV6-6 and TRBJ1-1; D gene ambiguous. Germline V gene lookup returns CDR1 MNHNY and CDR2 SVGAGI (reference sequence). This CDR3 has 16 amino acids. V was trimmed by 2 bases and J by 1 base, leaving 14 bases between them.

As DNA, the CDR3 is TGTGCCAGCAGCTCCCCCGGAGCAGGGCCAAATTCACCCCTCCACTTT. Encoded protein: CASSSPGAGPNSPLHF. The V gene is TRBV11-1, the J gene TRBJ1-6, with D possibly being TRBD1 (5 bases). The CDR3 consists of 16 residues. Trimming shortened V by 4 bases and J by 7 bases, and 17 bases separated the two germline ends. Germline V CDR1 and CDR2: SGHAT, FQDESV (reference sequence). The full variable domain, its missing parts supplied by reference TRBV11-1 and TRBJ1-6, is EAEVAQSPRYKITEKSQAVAFWCDPISGHATLYWYRQILGQGPELLVQFQDESVVDDSQLPKDRFSAERLKGVDSTLKIQPAELGDSAMYLCASSSPGAGPNSPLHFGNGTRLTVT.

In DNA form, the CDR3 reads TGTGCCAGCAGTTACCAGGGACAGGGTTACGAGCAGTACTTC. It translates to CASSYQGQGYEQYF. The chain uses TRBV6-5 and TRBJ2-7, with 9 bases that match TRBD1. CDR3 length: 14 residues. The germline gives CDR1 MNHEY, CDR2 SVGAGI. J gave up 4 bases and V 2 bases, and 3 bases lay outside the gene matches.

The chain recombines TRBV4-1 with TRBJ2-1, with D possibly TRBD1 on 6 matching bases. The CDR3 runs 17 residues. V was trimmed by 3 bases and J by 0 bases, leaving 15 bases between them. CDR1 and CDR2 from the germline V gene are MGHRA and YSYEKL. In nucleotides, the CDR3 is TGCGCCAGCAGCCACCAGACAGGTACTAGCTCCTACAATGAGCAGTTCTTC. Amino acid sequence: CASSHQTGTSSYNEQFF.

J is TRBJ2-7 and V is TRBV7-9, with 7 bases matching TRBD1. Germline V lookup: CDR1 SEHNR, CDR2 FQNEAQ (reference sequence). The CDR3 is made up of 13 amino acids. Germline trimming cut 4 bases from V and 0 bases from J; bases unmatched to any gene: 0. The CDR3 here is CASSWDSSYEQYF. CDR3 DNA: TGTGCCAGCAGCTGGGACAGCTCCTACGAGCAGTACTTC.

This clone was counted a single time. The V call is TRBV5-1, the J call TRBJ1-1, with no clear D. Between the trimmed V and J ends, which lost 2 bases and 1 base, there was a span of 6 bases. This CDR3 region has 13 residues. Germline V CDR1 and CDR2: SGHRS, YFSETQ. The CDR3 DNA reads TGCGCCAGCAGCTTCCCTCCGAACACTGAAGCTTTCTTT. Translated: CASSFPPNTEAFF.

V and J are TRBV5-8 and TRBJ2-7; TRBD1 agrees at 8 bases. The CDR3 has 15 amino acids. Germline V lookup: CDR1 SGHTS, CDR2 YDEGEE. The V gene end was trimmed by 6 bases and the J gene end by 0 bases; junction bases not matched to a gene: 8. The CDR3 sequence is CASIPRGQSSYEQYF. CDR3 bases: TGTGCCAGCATCCCCAGGGGGCAGAGCTCCTACGAGCAGTACTTC.

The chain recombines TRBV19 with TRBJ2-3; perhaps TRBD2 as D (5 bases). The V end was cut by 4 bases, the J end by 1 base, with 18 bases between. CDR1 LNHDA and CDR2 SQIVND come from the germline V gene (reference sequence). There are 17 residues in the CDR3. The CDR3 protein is CASSRSARGRGTDTQYF. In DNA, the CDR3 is TGTGCCAGTAGTAGGTCCGCACGGGGAAGGGGCACAGATACGCAGTATTTT.

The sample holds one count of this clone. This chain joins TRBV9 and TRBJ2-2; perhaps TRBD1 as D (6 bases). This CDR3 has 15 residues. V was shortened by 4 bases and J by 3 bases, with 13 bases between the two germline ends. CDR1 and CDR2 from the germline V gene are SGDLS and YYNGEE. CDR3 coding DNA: TGTGCCAGCAGCCCCAGACAGGATCACACCGGGGAGCTGTTTTTT. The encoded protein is CASSPRQDHTGELFF.